This TCR beta chain is from a study of PD-L1 blockade in urothelial cancer. Indicated time point: pretreatment peripheral blood. Clones were sequenced by immunoSEQ multiplex PCR, and TCRdb holds only the in-frame ones, with some missing. Counted here are 90,000 to 100,000 clones, nearly 90% occurring once; the ten biggest clones make up approximately 1.5%. Germline CDR1 is MNHNS and CDR2 is SASEGT. Unmatched junction bases numbered 6, after V lost 3 bases and J lost 4 bases. The CDR3 length is 15 residues. This chain connects TRBV6-1 to TRBJ1-2, with 9 bases fitting TRBD1. Sequencing was performed on PBMCs, taken around atezolizumab (anti-PD-L1) treatment. The clonotype was recovered from a man in his fifties or sixties with urothelial cancer. In nucleotides, the CDR3 is TGTGCCAGCAGTGAGGCGGGACAGGGAGGCTATGGCTACACCTTC. This sequence encodes CASSEAGQGGYGYTF.